There are many counts of the clone carrying this TCR beta chain. Its antigen remains unknown. This CDR3 is built from 12 residues. V lost 7 bases, J lost 4 bases, and 14 bases lay in between. The V gene's germline CDR1 is SQVTM and CDR2 ANQGSEA. Preparation of the TCRbeta library used unique molecular identifiers. Each CDR3 protein gets one entry after TCRdb re-called the PCR reads with MiXCR. The sample includes approximately 650,000 distinct CDR3 sequences, around 13% of them seen just once. This record comes from a study of T-cell reconstitution after alpha-beta-depleted transplantation in children. Study results and limitations: Most T-cell counts and diversity one year after the transplant came from T cells that were newly produced.

The chain recombines TRBV29-1 with TRBJ2-7, with D unclear. The TCR comes from a girl aged 2 to 9 with congenital amegakaryocytic thrombocytopenia, due to receive a stem cell transplant. The material sequenced was PBMCs, taken before TCRalphabeta/CD19-depleted stem cell transplant. The CDR3 spells CSAITDLYEQYF. CDR3 bases: TGCAGCGCGATTACAGACCTGTACGAGCAGTACTTC.